This record concerns one T cell receptor (beta chain) sequence. This entry is derived from a study of blood T cell repertoires in COVID-19. Per the original data handling: It was from reference gene primer amplification that nucleated cell counts were estimated. TCRdb keeps only in-frame clones here, not all; method: immunoSEQ multiplex PCR. The DNA gave D and trimming, while V, J and clone size come from that table. Of fewer than 300,000 clones in the sample, about 87% were seen once. CDR1 and CDR2 (germline): SGHAT, FQNNGV. V was pared by 1 base and J by 2 bases, with 12 bases of the junction left unmatched. The CDR3 runs to 19 residues.

Material: PBMCs or T cells enriched from blood (not recorded which). This TCR came from a woman aged 40-49 years with acute COVID-19. J is TRBJ2-5 and V is TRBV11-2; TRBD2 matches 11 bases. Here the CDR3 reads CASSLVSLRLAGKQETQYF. Written as DNA, the CDR3 is TGTGCCAGCAGCTTAGTATCTCTCAGACTAGCGGGAAAACAAGAGACCCAGTACTTC.